The sample holds a few counts of the clone carrying this TCR beta chain. The sample holds other DNA sequences that translate to the same CDR3. The record originates from a study of cytomegalovirus exposure and HLA in healthy donors. Libraries were prepared by immunoSEQ multiplex PCR; TCRdb keeps only in-frame clonotypes and omits some of them. The table has some 240,000 clones, 87% seen once; the top ten hold 1.5% to 2%. The sequenced sample consisted of PBMCs. The sequence was obtained from a woman between 18 and 30 years old in good health and CMV-seropositive.

The CDR3 nucleotides read TGTGCCTGGAGTGTACAGGGTAGTGAAAAACTGTTTTTT. Amino acids: CAWSVQGSEKLFF. The chain couples TRBV30 to TRBJ1-4; maybe TRBD1 (6 bases). Deletions cut 0 bases from V and 7 bases from J, with 9 bases between. Per germline, CDR1 GTSNPN and CDR2 SVGIG (reference sequence). CDR3 length equals 13 residues.